Listed here are 20 T cell receptor beta chains from one sample, sequenced in a study of tumor-infiltrating lymphocytes in primary liver carcinoma. Co-extracted RNA and DNA came from around 18-30 mg of unsorted bulk tissue. The input was 500 ng total RNA; TCR beta cDNA was made from it with a constant-region primer. ARM-PCR was slightly modified, and three nested multiplex PCR rounds with it gave rise to the TCR beta libraries. Amplification in the first two PCR rounds was performed using TRBV1-TRBV30 forward primers and a C-beta reverse primer for 10 cycles each. TCRdb reanalysed the multiplex PCR reads using MiXCR and keeps one entry per CDR3 protein. Here the sample spans more than 95,000 distinct CDR3 sequences, 64% being singletons. Specimen: liver tumor tissue from sampling region 3. Subset defined: tumor region T3, left-lateral pole. The origin of the receptors is a woman in her sixties with primary liver carcinoma and hepatitis B virus infection.

This chain connects TRBV12-3 or TRBV12-4 to TRBJ1-1; D call uncertain. The V end lost 5 bases, the J end lost 5 bases, and 18 bases lay between the germline ends. CDR3 length: 15 residues. The CDR3 DNA is TGTGCCAGCAGTCCTTCCATAAATAGGAGGACTGAAGCTTTCTTT. Protein product: CASSPSINRRTEAFF.

As regards this clonotype: Mismatch with germline at one junction end may stem from a read error. Here the CDR3 reads CASVGQVYGEYYEQCF. CDR3 DNA: TGTGCCAGCGTTGGACAGGTGTACGGGGAATACTACGAGCAGTGCTTC. V usage is TRBV6-1 and J usage is TRBJ2-7; 7 bases align to TRBD1. The germline CDR1 and CDR2 sequences are MNHNS and SASEGT. The CDR3 loop spans 16 amino acids.

On this clonotype itself: The junction does not match germline at one end; this may be a read error. The chain joins TRBV11-2 to TRBJ1-1; no clear D gene. The CDR3 length is 13 residues. The V gene's germline CDR1 is SGHAT and CDR2 FQNNGV. CDR3 DNA sequence: TGCGGCAGCAGCCCATGGTATCACACTGAAGCTTTCTTT. Protein product: CGSSPWYHTEAFF.

In its sample, this clonotype was seen once. A much larger clone differs by one base, so this may be a read error. The chain carries TRBV5-5 and TRBJ2-2; D is unresolved. Per germline, CDR1 SGHKS and CDR2 YYEKEE (reference sequence). The CDR3 sequence is 15 residues long. CDR3 DNA: TGTGCCAGCAGGTTACAGATTACGAACATCGGGGAGCTGTTTTTT. Translating gives CASRLQITNIGELFF. Using reference TRBV5-5 and TRBJ2-2 for the parts outside the CDR3, the full variable domain is DAGVTQSPTHLIKTRGQQVTLRCSPISGHKSVSWYQQVLGQGPQFIFQYYEKEERGRGNFPDRFSARQFPNYSSELNVNALLLGDSALYLCASRLQITNIGELFFGEGSRLTVL.

On this clonotype itself: One junction end disagrees with the germline gene, perhaps due to a read error. The chain uses TRBV4-1 and TRBJ1-1, with TRBD1 as a possible D gene (5 bases). Germline-derived CDR1 and CDR2 are MGHRA and YSYEKL. This CDR3 region has 18 residues. In DNA form, the CDR3 reads TGCGCTAGCAGCCAAGGCTCCACGGTTGGGACTCGAAACACTGAAGCTTTCTTT. Protein: CASSQGSTVGTRNTEAFF.

The sample holds a few counts of this clonotype. V is TRBV28 and J is TRBJ2-1, with D unclear. The length of the CDR3 is 15 residues. V dropped 5 bases and J dropped 1 base, with 12 bases sitting between them. CDR1 is MDHEN and CDR2 is SYDVKM in the germline V gene. The CDR3 loop reads CASSPSGMSYNEQFF. The CDR3 DNA reads TGTGCCAGCAGTCCTTCCGGAATGTCCTACAATGAGCAGTTCTTC.

A word on this clonotype: A junction end diverges from the germline sequence, so it may reflect a read error. The chain recombines TRBV7-3 with TRBJ2-1, with 8 bases lining up with TRBD2. CDR1 and CDR2 from the germline V gene are SGHTA and FQGTGA. The CDR3 spans 15 residues. The CDR3 is CVSSAGTSLRNEQLF. DNA of the CDR3: TGTGTCAGCAGCGCCGGGACTAGTTTGCGAAATGAGCAGCTCTTC.

In regard to this clonotype: Likely a read error: the CDR3 ends without its conserved phenylalanine or tryptophan. The genes are TRBV29-1 and TRBJ1-5, with 10 bases identical to TRBD1. CDR3 length: 17 residues. The germline gives CDR1 SQVTM, CDR2 ANQGSEA. The junction had 12 bases not matched to a gene; V was cut back by 4 bases and J by 3 bases. The CDR3 region is CSVGFGSGTGDNQPQHS. CDR3 bases: TGCAGCGTTGGGTTTGGTTCGGGGACAGGGGACAATCAGCCCCAGCATTCT.

This clonotype was counted a few times. The J gene is TRBJ2-7, the V gene TRBV29-1; D not certain. The CDR3 is made up of 14 amino acids. The germline gives CDR1 SQVTM, CDR2 ANQGSEA. Trimming removed 6 bases at V and 7 bases at J, with 22 bases between. This CDR3 is CSVTEETTYEEQYF. CDR3 nucleotides: TGCAGCGTGACGGAAGAAACCACCTACGAGGAGCAGTACTTC.

This clonotype has a handful of counts. The rearrangement links TRBV9 to TRBJ2-2; D might be TRBD1 or TRBD2, each matching 5 bases. Germline assignment: CDR1 SGDLS and CDR2 YYNGEE. Trimming stripped 3 bases from V and 8 bases from J, with 17 bases between. CDR3 length: 15 residues. DNA for the CDR3: TGTGCCAGCAGCGCCGAGGGGACCCTTAATGGGGAGCTGTTTTTT. Its translation is CASSAEGTLNGELFF.

A single count supports this clonotype. This rearrangement joins TRBV6-5 to TRBJ2-7; perhaps TRBD1 as D (6 bases). V lost 6 bases and J lost 6, with 18 bases in between. The germline V gene has CDR1 MNHEY and CDR2 SVGAGI. This CDR3 is built from 14 residues. The CDR3 is CASSLSRGVGEQYF. CDR3 DNA sequence: TGTGCCAGCAGCCTGAGCAGGGGTGTCGGCGAGCAGTACTTC.

Concerning this clonotype: This may come from a read error, since a much larger clone is one base off. The V and J genes are TRBV12-3 or TRBV12-4 and TRBJ2-1; 10 positions match TRBD2. This CDR3 spans 15 amino acids. V was pared by 1 base and J by 6 bases, with 3 bases of the junction left unmatched. CDR3 nucleotide sequence: TGTGCCAGCAGTTTAGGGTCTAGCGGGGGCAATGAGCAGTTCTTC. Protein sequence: CASSLGSSGGNEQFF.

The rearrangement joins TRBV24-1 to TRBJ2-1, with TRBD1 matching over 8 bases. J gave up 4 bases and V 3 bases, and 7 bases lay outside the gene matches. Germline V CDR1 and CDR2: KGHDR, SFDVKD. This CDR3 region has 16 residues. CDR3 nucleotide sequence: TGTGCCACCAGTGATCTAGACAGGGGCTCGTACAATGAGCAGTTCTTC. Encoded protein: CATSDLDRGSYNEQFF.

This clonotype was observed at least ten times. The chain joins TRBV4-1 to TRBJ1-3, with a possible D match to TRBD1 (5 bases). The CDR3 extends over 13 amino acids. Germline V lookup: CDR1 MGHRA, CDR2 YSYEKL. V was clipped by 5 bases and J by 4 bases, with 9 bases between them. CDR3 in amino acids: CASSTHRGNTIYF. CDR3 nucleotides: TGCGCCAGCAGCACCCACAGGGGAAACACCATATATTTT.

This clonotype came up a few times. The chain employs TRBV7-9 and TRBJ2-2; 10 bases align to TRBD2. The germline V gene encodes CDR1 SEHNR and CDR2 FQNEAQ (reference sequence). With 4 bases clipped from V and 0 bases from J, the junction kept 2 bases outside the gene matches. The CDR3 totals 16 residues. The CDR3 protein is CASSYSGRANTGELFF. CDR3 coding DNA: TGTGCCAGCAGCTACAGCGGGAGGGCGAACACCGGGGAGCTGTTTTTT.

V gene TRBV11-3 combines with J gene TRBJ1-5, with D maybe TRBD1 (6 bases). From germline, CDR1 is SGHNT and CDR2 YENEEA. V lost 9 bases to trimming and J lost 15 bases, with 24 bases between them. CDR3 length: 13 amino acids. In nucleotides, the CDR3 is TGTGCCAGTAGCCCTGGACAGAATCAGTCCCGGCATTTT. Encoded protein: CASSPGQNQSRHF.

This clonotype occurred a few times. Lacking the conserved final phenylalanine or tryptophan, this CDR3 likely reflects a read error. The chain is built from TRBV29-1 and TRBJ2-1, with TRBD2 matching 12 bases. The CDR3 runs to 15 residues. Germline V gene sequence: CDR1 SQVTM, CDR2 ANQGSEA. CDR3 residues: CSVELAGGLGNEQFL. In nucleotides, the CDR3 is TGTAGCGTTGAACTAGCGGGAGGCCTCGGCAATGAGCAGTTCTTA.

On this clonotype: A read error is possible here, since a much larger clone lies one base away. V usage is TRBV7-9 and J usage is TRBJ1-2; 9 bases line up with TRBD1. CDR3 size: 14 residues. Trimming at V came to 7 bases and at J to 8 bases, leaving 11 bases not matched to a gene. CDR1 and CDR2 from the germline V gene are SEHNR and FQNEAQ (reference sequence). The CDR3 loop is CASTLAQGQGGYTF. For the CDR3, the DNA is TGTGCCAGCACCTTGGCCCAGGGACAGGGCGGCTACACCTTC.

The chain couples TRBV10-3 to TRBJ1-1; the D is unclear. The germline V gene encodes CDR1 ENHRY and CDR2 SYGVKD. The ends were cut back, 8 bases at V and 2 bases at J, with 12 bases in the middle. This CDR3 spans 13 amino acids. CDR3 in amino acids: CAISGSHNTEAFF. DNA for the CDR3: TGTGCCATCTCCGGGTCGCATAACACTGAAGCTTTCTTT.

This clonotype was seen more than once but under ten times. An end of the junction does not agree with germline; a read error may underlie this. The V call is TRBV11-2, the J call TRBJ2-7, with TRBD1 matching 10 bases. CDR1 and CDR2 from the germline V gene are SGHAT and FQNNGV. The length of the CDR3 is 15 residues. CDR3 in amino acids: CASSPATGGAYGQYF. The CDR3 DNA follows: TGTGCCAGCAGCCCAGCGACAGGGGGCGCCTACGGGCAGTATTTC.